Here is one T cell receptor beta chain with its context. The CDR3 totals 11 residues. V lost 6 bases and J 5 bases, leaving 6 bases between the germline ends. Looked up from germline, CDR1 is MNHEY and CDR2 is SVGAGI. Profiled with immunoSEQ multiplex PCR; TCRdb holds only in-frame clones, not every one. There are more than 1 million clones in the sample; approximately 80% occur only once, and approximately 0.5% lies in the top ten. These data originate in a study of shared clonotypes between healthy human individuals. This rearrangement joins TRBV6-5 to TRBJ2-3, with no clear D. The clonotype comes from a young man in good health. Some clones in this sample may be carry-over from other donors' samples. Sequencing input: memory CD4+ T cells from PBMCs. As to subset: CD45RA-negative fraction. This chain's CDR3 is CASSQEDTQYF. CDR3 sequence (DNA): TGTGCCAGCAGCCAAGAAGATACGCAGTATTTT.